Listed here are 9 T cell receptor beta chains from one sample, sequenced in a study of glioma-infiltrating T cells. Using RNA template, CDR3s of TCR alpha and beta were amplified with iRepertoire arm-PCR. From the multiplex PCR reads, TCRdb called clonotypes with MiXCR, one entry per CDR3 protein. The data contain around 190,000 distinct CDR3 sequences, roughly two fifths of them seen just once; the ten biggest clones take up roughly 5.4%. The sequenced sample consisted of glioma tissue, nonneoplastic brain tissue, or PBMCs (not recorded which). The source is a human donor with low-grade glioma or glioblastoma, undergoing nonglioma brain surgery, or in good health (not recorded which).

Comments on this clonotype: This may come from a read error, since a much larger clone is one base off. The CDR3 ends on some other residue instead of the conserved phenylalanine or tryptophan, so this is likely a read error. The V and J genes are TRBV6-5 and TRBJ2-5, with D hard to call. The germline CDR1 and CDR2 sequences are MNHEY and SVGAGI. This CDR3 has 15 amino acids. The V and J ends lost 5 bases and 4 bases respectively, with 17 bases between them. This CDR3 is CASSEQRANSETQYS. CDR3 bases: TGTGCCAGCAGTGAACAAAGGGCGAACTCAGAGACCCAGTACTCC.

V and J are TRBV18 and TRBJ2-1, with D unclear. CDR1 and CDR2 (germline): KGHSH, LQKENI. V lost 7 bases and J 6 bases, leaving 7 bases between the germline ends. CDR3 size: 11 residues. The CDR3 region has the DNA TGTGCCAGCTTCGATGGCAATGAGCAGTTCTTC. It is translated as CASFDGNEQFF.

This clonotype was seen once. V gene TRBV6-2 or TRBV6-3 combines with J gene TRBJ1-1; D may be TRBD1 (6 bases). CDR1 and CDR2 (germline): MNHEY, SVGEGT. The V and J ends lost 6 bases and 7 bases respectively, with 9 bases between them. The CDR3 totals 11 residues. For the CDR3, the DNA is TGTGCCAGCAGGTTGGACAGTGAAGCTTTCTTT. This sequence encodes CASRLDSEAFF.

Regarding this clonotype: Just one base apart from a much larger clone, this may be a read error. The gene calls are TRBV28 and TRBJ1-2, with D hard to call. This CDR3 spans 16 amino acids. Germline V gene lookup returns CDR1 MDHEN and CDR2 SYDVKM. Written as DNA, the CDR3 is TGTGCCAGCAGCGAAATTAATAGGAGTAAACTCTATGGCTACAACTTC. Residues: CASSEINRSKLYGYNF.

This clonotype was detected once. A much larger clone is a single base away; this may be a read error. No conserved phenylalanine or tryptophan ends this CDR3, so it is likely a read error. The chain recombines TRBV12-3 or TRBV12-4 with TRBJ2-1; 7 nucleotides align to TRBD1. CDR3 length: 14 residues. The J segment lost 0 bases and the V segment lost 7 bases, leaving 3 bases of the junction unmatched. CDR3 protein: CASTWDSSYNEQFI. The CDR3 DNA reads TGTGCCAGCACCTGGGACAGCTCCTACAATGAGCAGTTCATC.

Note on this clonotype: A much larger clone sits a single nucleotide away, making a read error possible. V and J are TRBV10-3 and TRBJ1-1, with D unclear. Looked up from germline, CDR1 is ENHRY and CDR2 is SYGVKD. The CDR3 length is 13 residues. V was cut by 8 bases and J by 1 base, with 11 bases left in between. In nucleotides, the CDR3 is TGTGCCATCCGTGTGGTTGGGAACACTGAAGCTTTCTTT. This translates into CAIRVVGNTEAFF.

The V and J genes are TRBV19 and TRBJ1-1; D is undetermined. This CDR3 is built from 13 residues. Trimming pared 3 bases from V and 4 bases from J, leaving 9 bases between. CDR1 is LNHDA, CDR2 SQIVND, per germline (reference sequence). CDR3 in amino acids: CASSILESTEAFF. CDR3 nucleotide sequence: TGTGCCAGTAGTATCCTGGAGAGCACTGAAGCTTTCTTT.

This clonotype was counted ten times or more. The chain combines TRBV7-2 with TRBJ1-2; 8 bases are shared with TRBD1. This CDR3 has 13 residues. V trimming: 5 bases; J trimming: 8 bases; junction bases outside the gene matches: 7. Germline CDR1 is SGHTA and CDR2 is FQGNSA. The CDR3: CASSLQGGGGYTF. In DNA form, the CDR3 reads TGTGCCAGCAGCCTACAGGGGGGAGGAGGCTACACCTTC.

CDR3 sequence reads: CASSGTGTGLPTQYF. For the CDR3, the DNA is TGTGCCAGCAGTGGGACCGGGACTGGCCTTCCGACCCAGTACTTC. The chain links TRBV25-1 to TRBJ2-5, with D perhaps matching TRBD2 (6 bases). The CDR3 runs to 15 residues. Trimming pared 4 bases from V and 7 bases from J, leaving 19 bases between. Germline V lookup: CDR1 MGHDK, CDR2 SYGVNS.